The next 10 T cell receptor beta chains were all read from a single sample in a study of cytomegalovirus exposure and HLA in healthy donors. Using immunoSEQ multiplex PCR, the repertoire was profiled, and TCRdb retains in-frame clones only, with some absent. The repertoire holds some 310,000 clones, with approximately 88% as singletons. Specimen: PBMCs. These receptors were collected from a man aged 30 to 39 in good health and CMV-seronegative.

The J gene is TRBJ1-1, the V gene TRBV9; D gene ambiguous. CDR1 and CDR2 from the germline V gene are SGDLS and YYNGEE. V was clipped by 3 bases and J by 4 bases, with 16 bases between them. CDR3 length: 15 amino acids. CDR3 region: CASSGALVSATEAFF. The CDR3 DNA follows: TGTGCCAGCAGCGGCGCCCTTGTCAGCGCCACTGAAGCTTTCTTT.

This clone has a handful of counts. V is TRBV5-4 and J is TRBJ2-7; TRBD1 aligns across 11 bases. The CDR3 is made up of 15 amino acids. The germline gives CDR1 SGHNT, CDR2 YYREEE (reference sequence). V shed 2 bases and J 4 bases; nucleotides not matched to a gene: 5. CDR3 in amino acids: CASSFGTGGWYEQYF. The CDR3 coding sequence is TGTGCCAGCAGCTTCGGGACAGGGGGATGGTACGAGCAGTACTTC.

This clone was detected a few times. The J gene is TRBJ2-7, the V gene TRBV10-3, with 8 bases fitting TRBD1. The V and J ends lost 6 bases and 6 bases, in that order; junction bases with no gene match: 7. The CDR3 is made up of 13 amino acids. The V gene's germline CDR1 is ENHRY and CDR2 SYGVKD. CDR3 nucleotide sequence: TGTGCCATCAGCGAAGACAGGGGCATCGAGCAGTACTTC. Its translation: CAISEDRGIEQYF.

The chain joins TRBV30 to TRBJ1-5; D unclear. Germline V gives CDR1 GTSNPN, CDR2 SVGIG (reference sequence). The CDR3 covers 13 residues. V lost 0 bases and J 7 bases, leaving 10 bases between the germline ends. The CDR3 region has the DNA TGTGCCTGGAGTGTAGGTCTAGGACAGCCCCAGCATTTT. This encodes CAWSVGLGQPQHF.

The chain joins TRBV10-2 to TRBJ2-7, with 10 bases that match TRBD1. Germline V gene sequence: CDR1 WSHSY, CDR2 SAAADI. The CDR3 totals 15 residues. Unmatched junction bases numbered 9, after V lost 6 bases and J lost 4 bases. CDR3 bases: TGCGCCAGCAGCGCCGGGACAGGGGTCGTTTACGAGCAGTACTTC. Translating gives CASSAGTGVVYEQYF.

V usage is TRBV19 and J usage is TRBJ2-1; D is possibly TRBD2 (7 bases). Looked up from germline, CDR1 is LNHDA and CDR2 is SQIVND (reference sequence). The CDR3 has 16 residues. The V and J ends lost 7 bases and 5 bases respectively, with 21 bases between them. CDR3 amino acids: CASTDRGGGSDNEQFF. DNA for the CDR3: TGTGCCAGTACCGATAGGGGGGGAGGTTCGGACAATGAGCAGTTCTTC.

CDR3 loop: CASSYGTAPRGAFF. CDR3 nucleotides: TGTGCCAGCAGCTATGGTACAGCACCGCGTGGTGCTTTCTTT. The chain recombines TRBV5-6 with TRBJ1-1; D remains ambiguous. V was cut by 3 bases and J by 11 bases, with 20 bases left in between. In germline, CDR1 is SGHDT, CDR2 YYEEEE. The CDR3 runs 14 residues.

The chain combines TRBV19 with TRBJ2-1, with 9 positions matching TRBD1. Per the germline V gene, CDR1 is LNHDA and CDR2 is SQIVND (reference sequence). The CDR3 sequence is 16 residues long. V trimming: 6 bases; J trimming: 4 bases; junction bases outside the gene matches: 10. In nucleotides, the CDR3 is TGTGCCAGTAGGGCCCTTGTGACAGGGGGTTACAATGAGCAGTTCTTC. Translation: CASRALVTGGYNEQFF.

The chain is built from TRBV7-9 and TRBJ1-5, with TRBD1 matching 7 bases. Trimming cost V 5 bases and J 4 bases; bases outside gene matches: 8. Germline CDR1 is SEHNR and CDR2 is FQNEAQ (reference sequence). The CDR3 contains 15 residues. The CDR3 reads CASSLGGTDNQPQHF. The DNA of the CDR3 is TGTGCCAGCAGCCTAGGCGGGACAGATAATCAGCCCCAGCATTTT. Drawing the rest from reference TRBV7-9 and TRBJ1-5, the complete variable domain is DTGVSQNPRHKITKRGQNVTFRCDPISEHNRLYWYRQTLGQGPEFLTYFQNEAQLEKSRLLSDRFSAERPKGSFSTLEIQRTEQGDSAMYLCASSLGGTDNQPQHFGDGTRLSIL.

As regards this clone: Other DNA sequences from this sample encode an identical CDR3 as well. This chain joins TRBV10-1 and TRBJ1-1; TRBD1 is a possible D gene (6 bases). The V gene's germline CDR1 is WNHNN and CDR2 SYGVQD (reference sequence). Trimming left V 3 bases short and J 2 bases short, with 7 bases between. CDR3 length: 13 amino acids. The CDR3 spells CASSDRGNTEAFF. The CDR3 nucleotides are TGCGCCAGCAGTGACAGGGGAAACACTGAAGCTTTCTTT.